This T cell receptor (beta chain) was sequenced during a study of CXCR3-negative and CXCR3-positive naive CD8 T cells (dated by TCRdb to 2018 to 2020). As for the study more broadly: Roughly 150 million TRB reads were obtained in total, roughly 1.5 +/- 0.3 million reads per library. Diversity and physicochemical repertoire analyses covered about a dozen donors pooled from two independent experiments. For the TRBV-TRBJ cluster analysis, the naive subsets came from roughly 5 donors, while the memory cells came from 3 donors.

For each CD8+ T cell subset, flow sorting was done in triplicate, and under 350,000 cells per subset went directly into RLT lysis buffer. To keep memory contaminants out, a stringent definition of naive CD8+ T cells was applied: CD45RO-CCR7+CD27+CD95-. Peripheral blood mononuclear cells were isolated from buffy coats by standard density gradient centrifugation. Naive CXCR3-negative and CXCR3-positive CD8+ T cells were flow-sorted using a FACSAria III. Total RNA was extracted from sorted cells with an RNeasy Mini Kit. In the case of this clonotype: The clone's antigen remains unknown.

Data came from a NextSeq 550. The Human TCR Profiling Kit (MiLaboratory) was used to make UMI-labeled 5' RACE TRB cDNA libraries. cDNA synthesis used the entire amount of extracted RNA, and PCR amplification then used the entire amount of cDNA produced. The libraries were made side by side, with each library going through the same number of PCR cycles. The authors' pipeline ran thus. With a requirement of at least two reads per UMI, MIGEC and MiXCR extracted about 50,000 +/- 10,000 unique UMI-labeled TRB cDNA molecules per library. On average, roughly 40,000 +/- 10,000 functional in-frame TRB CDR3 nucleotide clonotypes lacking stop codons were found per library. After each sample was downsampled to 5000 UMI-labeled TRB molecules, VDJtools was used to calculate diversity metrics such as normalized Shannon-Wiener and Chao1. VDJtools was used to calculate clonotype-size-weighted physicochemical properties of the central five CDR3 residues, namely interaction energy, strength, volume and Kidera factor 4. Each CDR3 protein sequence appears as one entry after TCRdb reprocessed the reads, and no DNA is included. The V and J calls here are based on TCRdb, not the publication. The table kept for this sample lists over 45,000 distinct CDR3 sequences. About 0.42% of the sample rests with the top ten.

Inclusive of the bounding cysteine and phenylalanine, the CDR3 is 15 residues long. The coding DNA is unavailable. CDR1 and CDR2 are read off the germline V gene as SGHVS and FNYEAQ. Findings and caveats that apply to the study as a whole: Compared with CXCR3-negative naive cells, CXCR3-positive naive cells had TRB CDR3s with higher hydrophobicity (lower Kidera factor 4), lower energy, and higher strength and volume indices. Freshly isolated PBMCs were used for most assays because CXCR3 expression partially decreased after cryopreservation. Comparably high repertoire diversity was found in both naive subsets, whereas much lower repertoire diversity was found in memory CD8+ T cells. Naive CXCR3-negative and CXCR3-positive cells from the same donor showed similar TRBV-TRBJ usage, whereas memory cells showed distinct patterns. Because surface CD5, which is linked to self-reactivity in mice, was comparable between the naive subsets, TCR interaction strength was also inferred from the physicochemical properties of TRB CDR3s.

The sequenced sample was naive CXCR3- CD8+ T cells from blood. Read against the paper, the sample's cell subset or site label means: CD45RO-CCR7+CD27+CD95- naive CD8+ T cells lacking CXCR3 (TNR3-). The source is a human donor in good health. Some clones in this sample may be carry-over from other donors' samples. The rearrangement combines TRBV7-6 with TRBJ2-3; absent DNA, TCRdb's TRBD1 call cannot be checked. The CDR3 region reads CASIPARGAGDTQYF.